The 25 T cell receptor beta chains below come from one sample, sequenced in a study of shared T cell receptors in the human thymus. The assay was immunoSEQ multiplex PCR, and TCRdb's table has in-frame clones only and misses some. The sample includes hundreds of thousands of clones, 75% to 80% of them seen just once. This same sample was also taken into another study, of human thymus T cells.

The sequencing sample was made of thymocytes. All receptors come from a boy less than two years old with a congenital heart defect.

This chain links TRBV28 with TRBJ2-7; TRBD2 might be the D (5 bases). This CDR3 is 14 amino acids long. Germline V gene data show CDR1 as MDHEN and CDR2 as SYDVKM. V shed 6 bases and J shed 5 bases, with 17 bases lying between them. In DNA form, the CDR3 reads TGTGCCAGCAGCCGGACTCCCCGTCCACACGAGCAGTACTTC. Translated: CASSRTPRPHEQYF.

V and J are TRBV4-3 and TRBJ2-5, with a weak D call TRBD2 (6 bases). The CDR3 is 16 residues long. V shed 0 bases and J shed 2 bases, with 13 bases lying between them. Germline V gene data show CDR1 as LGHNA and CDR2 as YSLEER. This CDR3 reads CASSQETTSRQETQYF. The CDR3 bases are TGCGCCAGCAGCCAAGAAACGACTAGTCGACAAGAGACCCAGTACTTC.

The table lists this clone with a few counts. The V gene is TRBV11-1, the J gene TRBJ1-1; D unresolved. The CDR3 extends over 15 amino acids. Trimming shortened V by 3 bases and J by 1 base, and 12 bases separated the two germline ends. Germline V lookup: CDR1 SGHAT, CDR2 FQDESV (reference sequence). CDR3 protein: CASSLSRQPNTEAFF. For the CDR3, the DNA is TGTGCCAGCAGCTTGTCCAGGCAGCCGAACACTGAAGCTTTCTTT.

The chain has TRBV10-3 and TRBJ2-1, with 9 bases lining up with TRBD2. Germline CDR1 and CDR2: ENHRY and SYGVKD. This CDR3 contains 20 residues. V gave up 0 bases and J gave up 0 bases; unmatched junction bases: 12. As DNA, the CDR3 is TGTGCCATCAGTGAGTCGAGCTGGTCGCTAGCGGGAAACTCCTACAATGAGCAGTTCTTC. Its protein product is CAISESSWSLAGNSYNEQFF.

The gene calls are TRBV28 and TRBJ2-7; weak D call: TRBD1 (5 bases). Germline lookup yields CDR1 MDHEN and CDR2 SYDVKM. The CDR3 extends over 11 amino acids. The V gene lost 6 bases and the J gene lost 3 bases, with 6 bases spanning the gap. The CDR3 spells CASSQGYEQYF. The DNA of the CDR3 is TGTGCCAGCAGCCAGGGCTACGAGCAGTACTTC.

The chain links TRBV15 to TRBJ2-7; 8 bases line up with TRBD1. V gave up 2 bases and J gave up 2 bases; unmatched junction bases: 5. The CDR3 consists of 15 residues. Looked up from germline, CDR1 is LNHNV and CDR2 is YYDKDF (reference sequence). The CDR3 is CATSRTGQAPYEQYF. The CDR3, as DNA: TGTGCCACCAGCAGAACGGGACAGGCCCCCTACGAGCAGTACTTC.

This clone was observed once. V usage is TRBV5-1 and J usage is TRBJ2-5; TRBD1 matches at 7 bases. There are 16 residues in the CDR3. Germline V gives CDR1 SGHRS, CDR2 YFSETQ. V was pared by 4 bases and J by 1 base, with 10 bases of the junction left unmatched. CDR3 nucleotide sequence: TGCGCCAGCAGCACAGACCGGGACAGAGCCCAAGAGACCCAGTACTTC. Its translation is CASSTDRDRAQETQYF. Combining the CDR3 with reference TRBV5-1 and TRBJ2-5 gives the whole variable domain KAGVTQTPRYLIKTRGQQVTLSCSPISGHRSVSWYQQTPGQGLQFLFEYFSETQRNKGNFPGRFSGRQFSNSRSEMNVSTLELGDSALYLCASSTDRDRAQETQYFGPGTRLLVL.

This clone was found once. The chain has TRBV4-3 and TRBJ2-3; 15 nucleotides line up with TRBD2. Germline CDR1 is LGHNA and CDR2 is YSLEER. CDR3 length equals 20 residues. Losses at the gene ends were 4 bases for V and 2 bases for J; bases not matched to a gene: 13. This CDR3 reads CASSPYERTSGRAPTDTQYF. In DNA, the CDR3 is TGCGCCAGCAGCCCTTACGAAAGGACTAGCGGGAGGGCCCCCACAGATACGCAGTATTTT.

The chain employs TRBV19 and TRBJ1-5; D ambiguous. Between the trimmed V and J ends, which lost 1 base and 3 bases, there was a span of 7 bases. Germline V CDR1 and CDR2: LNHDA, SQIVND (reference sequence). This CDR3 has 14 residues. The CDR3 reads CASSIARNNQPQHF. The CDR3 coding sequence is TGTGCCAGTAGTATAGCGAGGAACAATCAGCCCCAGCATTTT.

The V call is TRBV5-4, the J call TRBJ2-5, with 14 bases that match TRBD2. After removal of 2 bases from V and 5 bases from J, the junction contained 8 bases not matched to a gene. This CDR3 has 17 amino acids. CDR1 SGHNT and CDR2 YYREEE come from the germline V gene (reference sequence). The CDR3 coding sequence is TGTGCCAGCAGCTTCCGGACTAGCGGGAGGATATACGAGACCCAGTACTTC. As protein: CASSFRTSGRIYETQYF.

The chain combines TRBV6-5 with TRBJ1-1; D may be TRBD1 (6 bases). Per germline, CDR1 MNHEY and CDR2 SVGAGI. The CDR3 is 16 amino acids. The V gene lost 0 bases and the J gene lost 5 bases, with 16 bases spanning the gap. CDR3 sequence reads: CASSYSKMGARTEAFF. CDR3 nucleotides: TGTGCCAGCAGTTACTCTAAGATGGGGGCGAGGACTGAAGCTTTCTTT.

The chain couples TRBV9 to TRBJ1-2; a possible D gene is TRBD1 (6 bases). CDR3 length equals 12 residues. V lost 5 bases to trimming and J lost 8 bases, with 13 bases between them. Germline loops: CDR1 SGDLS, CDR2 YYNGEE. The CDR3 loop reads CASSSYRDGYTF. Written as DNA, the CDR3 is TGTGCCAGCAGTTCCTACAGGGACGGCTACACCTTC.

This clone was seen just once. The V and J genes are TRBV27 and TRBJ1-2; possibly TRBD1 for D (6 bases). Per the germline V gene, CDR1 is MNHEY and CDR2 is SMNVEV (reference sequence). There are 13 residues in the CDR3. The V end was cut by 4 bases, the J end by 6 bases, with 12 bases between. CDR3 DNA: TGTGCCAGCAGTTACCAGGGGATCCATGGCTACACCTTC. This gives the protein CASSYQGIHGYTF.

J is TRBJ2-3 and V is TRBV7-8, with D perhaps matching TRBD2 (5 bases). The CDR3 has 15 residues. V lost 0 bases to trimming and J lost 4 bases, with 11 bases between them. Germline loops: CDR1 SGHVS, CDR2 FQNEAQ. The chain's CDR3 is CASSLARDYPDTQYF. The CDR3 region has the DNA TGTGCCAGCAGCTTAGCCCGGGATTACCCAGATACGCAGTATTTT.

V usage is TRBV25-1 and J usage is TRBJ2-2, with TRBD1 identical over 8 bases. Trimming at V came to 8 bases and at J to 4 bases, leaving 9 bases not matched to a gene. This CDR3 contains 15 residues. Germline CDR1 is MGHDK and CDR2 is SYGVNS. CDR3 protein: CASGSQGAGTGELFF. The CDR3 nucleotides are TGTGCCAGCGGGAGTCAGGGGGCTGGCACCGGGGAGCTGTTTTTT.

The J gene is TRBJ2-2, the V gene TRBV5-1; TRBD1 aligns across 11 bases. The trim removed 4 bases at V and 0 bases at J, leaving 5 bases unmatched. This CDR3 is built from 17 residues. The germline V gene has CDR1 SGHRS and CDR2 YFSETQ. The CDR3 protein is CASSAGQGAANTGELFF. As DNA, the CDR3 is TGCGCCAGCAGCGCCGGACAGGGGGCCGCGAACACCGGGGAGCTGTTTTTT.

In this sample, this clone turned up once. The CDR3: CASSEAPGSPQETQYF. CDR3 bases: TGTGCCAGCAGTGAAGCGCCGGGATCCCCTCAAGAGACCCAGTACTTC. The J gene is TRBJ2-5, the V gene TRBV2; D possibly corresponds to TRBD2 (5 bases). V lost 0 bases and J 2 bases, leaving 13 bases between the germline ends. The CDR3 has 16 amino acids. Germline CDR1 SNHLY, CDR2 FYNNEI.

Here the CDR3 DNA reads TGTGCCAGCAGCGGGGGGGGGAGTGTTGAGCAGTTCTTC. Translation: CASSGGGSVEQFF. The rearrangement uses TRBV6-6 and TRBJ2-1; 8 bases match TRBD2. Germline V CDR1 and CDR2: MNHNY, SVGAGI (reference sequence). CDR3 size: 13 residues. V lost 6 bases to trimming and J lost 9 bases; unmatched junction nucleotides: 7.

The chain combines TRBV7-6 with TRBJ2-7; 10 positions agree with TRBD2. CDR3 length: 16 residues. Germline V gene data show CDR1 as SGHVS and CDR2 as FNYEAQ. Trimming removed 1 base from V and 4 bases from J; junction bases left unmatched: 7. CDR3 amino acids: CASSLVSSGGTYEQYF. The CDR3 nucleotides are TGTGCCAGCAGCTTAGTCTCTAGCGGGGGAACTTACGAGCAGTACTTC. Full variable domain (remainder filled in from reference TRBV7-6 and TRBJ2-7): GAGVSQSPRYKVTKRGQDVALRCDPISGHVSLYWYRQALGQGPEFLTYFNYEAQQDKSGLPNDRFSAERPEGSISTLTIQRTEQRDSAMYRCASSLVSSGGTYEQYFGPGTRLTVT.

This chain connects TRBV10-1 to TRBJ2-1, with D uncertain. In germline, CDR1 is WNHNN, CDR2 SYGVQD (reference sequence). This CDR3 is 11 amino acids long. Trimming took off 2 bases at V and 8 bases at J, with 4 bases between the two ends. The CDR3 protein is CASSERYEQFF. The DNA of the CDR3 is TGCGCCAGCAGTGAGCGGTATGAGCAGTTCTTC.

J is TRBJ1-5 and V is TRBV25-1, with 9 bases aligning to TRBD1. There are 16 residues in the CDR3. From germline, CDR1 is MGHDK and CDR2 SYGVNS. With V trimmed by 2 bases and J by 2 bases, 4 bases remained unmatched. The CDR3 region is CASSEGGQGGNQPQHF. The CDR3 DNA reads TGTGCCAGCAGTGAAGGGGGACAGGGTGGCAATCAGCCCCAGCATTTT. Supplemented by reference TRBV25-1 and TRBJ1-5, the full variable domain reads EADIYQTPRYLVIGTGKKITLECSQTMGHDKMYWYQQDPGMELHLIHYSYGVNSTEKGDLSSESTVSRIRTEHFPLTLESARPSHTSQYLCASSEGGQGGNQPQHFGDGTRLSIL.

V gene TRBV15 combines with J gene TRBJ2-5; 14 positions match TRBD2. CDR3 length equals 17 residues. Germline assignment: CDR1 LNHNV and CDR2 YYDKDF (reference sequence). Trimming removed 1 base from V and 11 bases from J; junction bases left unmatched: 12. The DNA for the CDR3 is TGTGCCACCAGCAGAGTCACACCGGGACTAGCGGGAGCAGAGCAGTACTTC. Amino acids: CATSRVTPGLAGAEQYF.

This clone occurred a few times. The rearrangement joins TRBV7-9 to TRBJ1-1; TRBD1 agrees at 7 bases. The V gene's germline CDR1 is SEHNR and CDR2 FQNEAQ (reference sequence). After removal of 2 bases from V and 4 bases from J, the junction contained 16 bases not matched to a gene. CDR3 size: 18 residues. The CDR3 spells CASSLFETGPDYGTEAFF. In DNA form, the CDR3 reads TGTGCCAGCAGCTTATTCGAGACAGGGCCGGATTACGGCACTGAAGCTTTCTTT. Supplemented by reference TRBV7-9 and TRBJ1-1, the full variable domain reads DTGVSQNPRHKITKRGQNVTFRCDPISEHNRLYWYRQTLGQGPEFLTYFQNEAQLEKSRLLSDRFSAERPKGSFSTLEIQRTEQGDSAMYLCASSLFETGPDYGTEAFFGQGTRLTVV.

This chain links TRBV5-4 with TRBJ2-3, with 9 bases aligning to TRBD2. Germline CDR1 and CDR2: SGHNT and YYREEE (reference sequence). The CDR3 is 16 residues long. The V segment lost 0 bases and the J segment 4 bases; nucleotides outside the gene matches: 6. The chain's CDR3 is CASSLDPAGGPDTQYF. The CDR3 DNA follows: TGTGCCAGCAGCTTGGACCCAGCGGGAGGCCCAGATACGCAGTATTTT.

J is TRBJ2-1 and V is TRBV29-1; 8 nucleotides match TRBD2. V lost 0 bases and J lost 4; bases outside the gene matches: 8. Germline V gene sequence: CDR1 SQVTM, CDR2 ANQGSEA. The CDR3 extends over 16 amino acids. Written as DNA, the CDR3 is TGCAGCGTTGAAGATATAGGGACTAGTCAATACAATGAGCAGTTCTTC. It codes for CSVEDIGTSQYNEQFF.